This T cell receptor (beta chain) stems from a study of OX40 agonist ivuxolimab in advanced cancers. Overall study: The dose-escalation cohort had hepatocellular carcinoma, melanoma, renal cell or head and neck cancer.

With respect to this clone: Its antigen is as yet unknown.

Clones were read by immunoSEQ multiplex PCR, and TCRdb kept only the in-frame ones, dropping some. The sample yields around 80,000 clones, around 88% seen once. The CDR3 spans 13 residues. Per the germline V gene, CDR1 is SEHNR and CDR2 is FQNEAQ (reference sequence). Trimming pared 0 bases from V and 8 bases from J, leaving 10 bases between. General observations from the study: The CD4+ and CD8+ T cells in the blood had expanded clonally by week 6 at 0.1 to 3.0 mg/kg.

V gene TRBV7-9 combines with J gene TRBJ1-2; perhaps TRBD1 as D (5 bases). The sequence was obtained from an adult with an advanced solid tumor such as melanoma, head and neck, liver or kidney cancer. The specimen was CD4+ or CD8+ T cells sorted from blood, collected in a trial of the OX40 agonist ivuxolimab. CDR3 amino acids: CASSLAGAQGYTF. DNA of the CDR3: TGTGCCAGCAGCTTAGCAGGGGCGCAGGGCTACACCTTC. Full variable domain (missing parts from reference TRBV7-9 and TRBJ1-2): DTGVSQNPRHKITKRGQNVTFRCDPISEHNRLYWYRQTLGQGPEFLTYFQNEAQLEKSRLLSDRFSAERPKGSFSTLEIQRTEQGDSAMYLCASSLAGAQGYTFGSGTRLTVV.